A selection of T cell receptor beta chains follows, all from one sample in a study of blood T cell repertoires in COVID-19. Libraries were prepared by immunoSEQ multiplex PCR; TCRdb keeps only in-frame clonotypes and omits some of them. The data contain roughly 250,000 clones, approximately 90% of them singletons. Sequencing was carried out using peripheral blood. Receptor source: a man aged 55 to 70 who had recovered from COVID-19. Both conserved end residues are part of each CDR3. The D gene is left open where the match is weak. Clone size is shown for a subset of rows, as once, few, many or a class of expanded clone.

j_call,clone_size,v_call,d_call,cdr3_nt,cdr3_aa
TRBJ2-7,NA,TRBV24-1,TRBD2,TGTGCCACCAGTGGGGTGGGGGGGTCAGACGAGCAGTACTTC,CATSGVGGSDEQYF
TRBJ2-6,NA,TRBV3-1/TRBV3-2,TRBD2,TGTGCCAGCAGCCAAGATCTGGGCGGGGGACCCGGGGCCAACGTCCTGACTTTC,CASSQDLGGGPGANVLTF
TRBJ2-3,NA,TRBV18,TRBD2,TGTGCCAGCTCTTTGCTAGCGGGGGCCACAGATACGCAGTATTTT,CASSLLAGATDTQYF
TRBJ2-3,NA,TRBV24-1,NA,TGTGCCACCAGTGACCGTGGGGTTGACAGGAGCACAGATACGCAGTATTTT,CATSDRGVDRSTDTQYF
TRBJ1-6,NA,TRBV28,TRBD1,TGTGCCAGCAGTGCCGGGACAGGGAGAAATTCACCCCTCCACTTT,CASSAGTGRNSPLHF
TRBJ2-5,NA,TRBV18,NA,TGTGCCAGCTCTCGACCAATGACAGGACCCCAAGAGACCCAGTACTTC,CASSRPMTGPQETQYF
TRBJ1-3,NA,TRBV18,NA,TGTGCCAGCTCACAAGCGGACGGTCGCCTCTCTGGAAACACCATATATTTT,CASSQADGRLSGNTIYF
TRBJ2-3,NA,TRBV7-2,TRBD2,TGTGCCAGCAGCTTAGTAGCGGGGGCCCCCACAGATACGCAGTATTTT,CASSLVAGAPTDTQYF
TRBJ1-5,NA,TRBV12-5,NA,TGTGCTAGTGGCCTGGGACTACTCGGCCAGCCCCAGCATTTT,CASGLGLLGQPQHF
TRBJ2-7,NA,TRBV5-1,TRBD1,TGCGCCAGCAGCGCACCGGACAGGCAACCTTTCGAGCAGTACTTC,CASSAPDRQPFEQYF
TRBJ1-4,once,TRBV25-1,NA,TGTGCCAGCAGTGAACACGGAGGATTCGAAAAACTGTTTTTT,CASSEHGGFEKLFF
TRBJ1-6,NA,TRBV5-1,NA,TGCGCCAGCAGCCGCGTCGGGGATAATAATTCACCCCTCCACTTT,CASSRVGDNNSPLHF
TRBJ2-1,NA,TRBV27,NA,TGTGCCAGCAGTTTGATGACAGGACGTAATGAGCAGTTCTTC,CASSLMTGRNEQFF